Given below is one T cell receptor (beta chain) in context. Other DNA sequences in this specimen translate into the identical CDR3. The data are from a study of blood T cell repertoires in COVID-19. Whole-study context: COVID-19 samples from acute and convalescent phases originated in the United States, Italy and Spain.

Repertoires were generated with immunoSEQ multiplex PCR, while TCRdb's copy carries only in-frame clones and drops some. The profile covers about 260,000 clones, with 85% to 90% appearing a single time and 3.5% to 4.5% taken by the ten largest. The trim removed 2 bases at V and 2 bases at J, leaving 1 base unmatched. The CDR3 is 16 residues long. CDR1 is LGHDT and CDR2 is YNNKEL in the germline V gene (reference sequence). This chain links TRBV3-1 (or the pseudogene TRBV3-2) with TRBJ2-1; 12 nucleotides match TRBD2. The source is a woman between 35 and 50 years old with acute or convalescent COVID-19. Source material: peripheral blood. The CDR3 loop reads CASSQTSGGPYNEQFF. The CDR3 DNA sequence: TGTGCCAGCAGCCAAACTAGCGGGGGGCCCTACAATGAGCAGTTCTTC.